Following are 5 T cell receptor beta chains from one sample sequenced in a study of shared clonotypes between healthy human individuals. Sequencing used immunoSEQ multiplex PCR; TCRdb keeps in-frame clones, though not all of them. This table holds more than 400,000 clones, roughly 80% found once. Material: PBMCs. Receptors were obtained from a middle-aged woman in good health. Some clones in this sample may be carry-over from other donors' samples.

The V gene is TRBV4-3, the J gene TRBJ2-7; D is uncertain. The CDR3 sequence is 15 residues long. V was pared by 3 bases and J by 3 bases, with 15 bases between. Germline V CDR1 and CDR2: LGHNA, YSLEER. CDR3 amino acids: CASSQDVGPNYEQYF. As DNA, the CDR3 is TGCGCCAGCAGCCAGGACGTGGGCCCTAACTACGAGCAGTACTTC.

As regards this clone: A far more abundant clone sits one base away, making this likely a read error. The J gene is TRBJ2-7, the V gene TRBV6-1; 11 bases map to TRBD1. This CDR3 is 15 amino acids long. The germline V gene encodes CDR1 MNHNS and CDR2 SASEGT. CDR3 loop: CASGESGTGGNEQYF. The CDR3, as DNA: TGTGCCAGCGGTGAGAGCGGGACAGGGGGTAACGAGCAGTACTTC.

Note on this clone: With only one base between it and a far larger clone, this is likely a read error. The same CDR3 also results from other DNA sequences found in this sample. The J gene is TRBJ2-1, the V gene TRBV4-3, with a possible D match to TRBD2 (5 bases). Germline V CDR1 and CDR2: LGHNA, YSLEER. V lost 0 bases and J lost 10, with 10 bases in between. The CDR3 is 13 residues long. The CDR3 nucleotides read TGCGCCAGCAGCCAAGATTGGGGAGTGGAGCAGTTCTTC. Translation gives CASSQDWGVEQFF.

This chain links TRBV6-5 with TRBJ2-7, with TRBD2 identical over 7 bases. The CDR3 has 15 amino acids. J was trimmed by 1 base and V by 3 bases; bases with no gene match: 6. Germline assignment: CDR1 MNHEY and CDR2 SVGAGI. As DNA, the CDR3 is TGTGCCAGCAGTTATGTGGGGGGGAAGTCCTACGAGCAGTACTTC. It specifies CASSYVGGKSYEQYF.

The rearrangement uses TRBV6-5 and TRBJ2-7, with TRBD1 as a possible D gene (5 bases). CDR3 length equals 13 residues. The germline gives CDR1 MNHEY, CDR2 SVGAGI. V was shortened by 5 bases and J by 2 bases, with 10 bases between the two germline ends. CDR3 loop: CASSKDSPYEQYF. The DNA of the CDR3 is TGTGCCAGCAGTAAAGACAGCCCCTACGAGCAGTACTTC.